This T cell receptor beta chain stems from a study of blood T cell repertoires in COVID-19. Study overall: Samples came from the United States, Italy and Spain, spanning acute and convalescent COVID-19.

Original analysis: Estimated nucleated cell counts came from reference gene primer amplification. TCRdb's table, derived via immunoSEQ multiplex PCR, lists solely in-frame clones and lacks some. That table gives V, J and clone size, and the DNA gave D and trimming. The table has some 240,000 clones, about 80% seen once. V shed 3 bases and J shed 8 bases, with 14 bases lying between them. CDR3 length: 14 amino acids. CDR1 and CDR2 from the germline V gene are DFQATT and SNEGSKA (reference sequence). The rearrangement joins TRBV20-1 to TRBJ1-6; D ambiguous. Sequencing was performed on peripheral blood. This TCR was sampled from a woman of 80 years or more with acute or convalescent COVID-19. The CDR3 DNA reads as TGCAGTGCTAGTCTCCCGGGGTCTTATTCACCCCTCCACTTT. Its translation: CSASLPGSYSPLHF.